These T cell receptor beta chains were read from a single sample in a study of blood T cell repertoires in COVID-19. Data came from immunoSEQ multiplex PCR; TCRdb stores just in-frame clones and leaves some out. The sample lists under 150,000 clones; approximately 68% were seen once. The sequencing sample was made of peripheral blood. The receptors were gathered from a woman aged 65 to 85 with acute or convalescent COVID-19. Each CDR3 is given with its conserved first and last residue. The D gene is left open where the match is weak. Expanded clones get a size class; other rows say once, few or many, or leave the size out.

j_call d_call clone_size v_call cdr3_nt cdr3_aa
TRBJ2-2 TRBD1 . TRBV7-6 TGTGCCAGCAGCCCCAGGACAGGACCCGCGAACACCGGGGAGCTGTTTTTT CASSPRTGPANTGELFF
TRBJ1-1 . few TRBV25-1 TGTGCCAGCAATCACAGGTCCACTGAAGCTTTCTTT CASNHRSTEAFF
TRBJ2-7 . . TRBV5-4 TGTGCCAGCAGCTTGAGTAGGACTAAGGGGAGGTACGAGCAGTACTTC CASSLSRTKGRYEQYF
TRBJ2-2 . . TRBV7-9 TGTGCCAGCAGCTACGGGACCGGGGAGCTGTTTTTT CASSYGTGELFF
TRBJ2-3 . once TRBV7-8 TGTGCCAGCAGCCCGAAAGTGGCGGCTACAGATACGCAGTATTTT CASSPKVAATDTQYF
TRBJ1-2 TRBD1 many TRBV2 TGTGCCAGCAGACCGGGACAGGGTTTCTATGGCTACACCTTC CASRPGQGFYGYTF
TRBJ2-1 . . TRBV18 TGTGCCAGCTCACCACCGTACTCCTACAATGAGCAGTTCTTC CASSPPYSYNEQFF
TRBJ2-2 TRBD2 . TRBV6-1 TGTGCCAGCAGTGAAGGGAGGGGCGGGAGGGCCTTGACCGGGGAGCTGTTTTTT CASSEGRGGRALTGELFF
TRBJ1-5 . . TRBV29-1 TGCAGCGTTGGGCAGGGGAATCAGCCCCAGCATTTT CSVGQGNQPQHF
TRBJ1-3 . . TRBV6-5 TGTGCCAGCTCAGGCGACTCTGGAAACACCATATATTTT CASSGDSGNTIYF
TRBJ1-5 . . TRBV5-8 TGTGCCAGCAGCTTCCTACAGGGAGATCAGCCCCAGCATTTT CASSFLQGDQPQHF
TRBJ2-2 . . TRBV5-6 TGTGCCAGCAGCTTTACAGCTGACCCGGACACCGGGGAGCTGTTTTTT CASSFTADPDTGELFF
TRBJ2-7 TRBD1 once TRBV5-8 TGTGCCAGCAGCTTGTATGGGACAGGTCCCTACGAGCAGTACTTC CASSLYGTGPYEQYF
TRBJ2-7 . . TRBV2 TGTGCCAGCCATAGGCTACAGTCCTACGAGCAGTACTTC CASHRLQSYEQYF
TRBJ1-5 . few TRBV5-8 TGTGCCAGCAGCCCGATACAGGGTTCTAATCAGCCCCAGCATTTT CASSPIQGSNQPQHF
TRBJ1-2 TRBD1 . TRBV30 TGTGCCTGGAGTACTGGGACAGTTAACTATGGCTACACCTTC CAWSTGTVNYGYTF
TRBJ2-7 TRBD2 . TRBV7-8 TGTGCCAGCAGCTTAAGGCGGGGGGGCTACGAGCAGTACTTC CASSLRRGGYEQYF
TRBJ1-1 . few TRBV5-4 TGTGCCAGCAGCTGGAGGGCCGGGCCTGAAGCTTTCTTT CASSWRAGPEAFF
TRBJ1-5 TRBD1 once TRBV19 TGTGCCAGTAGCGGACAGGGGCGGCAGCCCCAGCATTTT CASSGQGRQPQHF
TRBJ2-7 . few TRBV5-5 TGTGCCAGCAGCTTGGATGGGGCTTTGGGGTACGAGCAGTACTTC CASSLDGALGYEQYF
TRBJ1-4 . few TRBV5-1 TGCGCCAGCAGCTCGACCGGGACAACTAATGAAAAACTGTTTTTT CASSSTGTTNEKLFF
TRBJ1-2 TRBD1 few TRBV7-8 TGTGCCAGCAGCTTAAAGGGGCCAGGGGGAAATGGCTACACCTTC CASSLKGPGGNGYTF
TRBJ2-1 TRBD2 few TRBV27 TGTGCCAGCAAGCCAGCGGGAATTCTCAATGAGCAGTTCTTC CASKPAGILNEQFF
TRBJ1-2 . . TRBV6-5 TGTGCCAGCAAACCGAGTCAGGCATCTAACTATGGCTACACCTTC CASKPSQASNYGYTF
TRBJ2-2 TRBD1 . TRBV18 TGTGCCAGCTCACCCCGGACAGGGGCGCGGACCGGGGAGCTGTTTTTT CASSPRTGARTGELFF
TRBJ1-6 TRBD1 . TRBV6-5 TGTGCCAGCAGTCCGCCCGAGGGGGCTTCACCCCTCCACTTT CASSPPEGASPLHF
TRBJ1-1 . once TRBV18 TGTGCCAGCTCACCTGCGCGACACACAGAGAACACTGAAGCTTTCTTT CASSPARHTENTEAFF
TRBJ1-1 . . TRBV19 TGTGCCAGTAGTATCTCACAGGCGAGCACTGAAGCTTTCTTT CASSISQASTEAFF
TRBJ1-1 . few TRBV7-8 TGTGCCAGCAGCTCACCGACCGGGACACAGAACACTGAAGCTTTCTTT CASSSPTGTQNTEAFF
TRBJ1-3 TRBD1 once TRBV2 TGTGCCAGCAGTGCCCGGGGACAGTCCTCTGGAAACACCATATATTTT CASSARGQSSGNTIYF
TRBJ1-2 . . TRBV6-1 TGTGCCAGCAGTGAAGGCCGGGGGGCGCAAGGCTACACCTTC CASSEGRGAQGYTF
TRBJ1-1 . . TRBV7-3 TGTGCCAGCAGCTCCACAGGGTTAGGGTACACTGAAGCTTTCTTT CASSSTGLGYTEAFF
TRBJ1-1 . . TRBV3-1/TRBV3-2 TGTGCCAGCAGCCACGGGGAAGACACTGAAGCTTTCTTT CASSHGEDTEAFF
TRBJ2-5 . . TRBV6-2/TRBV6-3 TGTGCCAGCAGTAACCCTCATGGGGTGGGGGAGGCCCAGTACTTC CASSNPHGVGEAQYF
TRBJ2-3 TRBD2 once TRBV14 TGTGCCAGCAGCCAAATAGCGGGGGCGGCAGATACGCAGTATTTT CASSQIAGAADTQYF
TRBJ2-3 TRBD2 . TRBV4-2 TGTGCCAGCAGCCAAGAGAGTAGCGGGAGCCCGAGGACAGATACGCAGTATTTT CASSQESSGSPRTDTQYF
TRBJ1-6 . . TRBV5-1 TGCGCCAGCAGCTTGGACCCCGGAGGCGGTAATTCACCCCTCCACTTT CASSLDPGGGNSPLHF
TRBJ2-7 . . TRBV28 TGTGCCAGCAGTTCCGCCGGGACTTCAACTTACGAGCAGTACTTC CASSSAGTSTYEQYF
TRBJ1-5 . . TRBV7-2 TGTGCCAGCAGCTTAGGCGCCAATCAGCCCCAGCATTTT CASSLGANQPQHF
TRBJ1-1 . . TRBV19 TGTGCCAGTAGTATGGGGGGGAGCACTGAAGCTTTCTTT CASSMGGSTEAFF
TRBJ1-6 TRBD1 . TRBV5-1 TGCGCCAGCAGCGTTCGATGGGACAGGGATAATTCACCCCTCCACTTT CASSVRWDRDNSPLHF
TRBJ1-6 TRBD1 . TRBV19 TGTGCCAGTAGTACACGGGGACAGTATGATTCACCCCTCCACTTT CASSTRGQYDSPLHF
TRBJ1-2 TRBD1 few TRBV27 TGTGCCAGCAGTTTATCAACGGGACAGGGGAGCCTCTATGGCTACACCTTC CASSLSTGQGSLYGYTF
TRBJ2-5 . few TRBV5-1 TGCGCCAGCAGCTTGTCCGGGGACCAAGAGACCCAGTACTTC CASSLSGDQETQYF
TRBJ1-1 TRBD1 . TRBV18 TGTGCCAGCTCATGGGGGACAGGGCGTAACACTGAAGCTTTCTTT CASSWGTGRNTEAFF
TRBJ2-3 TRBD2 few TRBV2 TGTGCCAATTCAGGGAGGGCCACAGATACGCAGTATTTT CANSGRATDTQYF
TRBJ1-5 . many TRBV19 . CASSTSVGRYSNQPQHF
TRBJ2-7 . . TRBV7-2 TGTGCCAGCAGCCAGATGGGAGGCGGCCCCTACGAGCAGTACTTC CASSQMGGGPYEQYF
TRBJ2-7 TRBD2 . TRBV5-1 TGCGCCAGCAGCCCCATTACTAGCGGATCCTACGAGCAGTACTTC CASSPITSGSYEQYF
TRBJ2-5 TRBD2 . TRBV19 TGTGCCAGTAGTATAGGACTAGCCCAAGAGACCCAGTACTTC CASSIGLAQETQYF
TRBJ1-3 TRBD1 once TRBV5-4 TGTGCCAGCAGCTTGGGTGGGACAGGGGCATCTGGAAACACCATATATTTT CASSLGGTGASGNTIYF